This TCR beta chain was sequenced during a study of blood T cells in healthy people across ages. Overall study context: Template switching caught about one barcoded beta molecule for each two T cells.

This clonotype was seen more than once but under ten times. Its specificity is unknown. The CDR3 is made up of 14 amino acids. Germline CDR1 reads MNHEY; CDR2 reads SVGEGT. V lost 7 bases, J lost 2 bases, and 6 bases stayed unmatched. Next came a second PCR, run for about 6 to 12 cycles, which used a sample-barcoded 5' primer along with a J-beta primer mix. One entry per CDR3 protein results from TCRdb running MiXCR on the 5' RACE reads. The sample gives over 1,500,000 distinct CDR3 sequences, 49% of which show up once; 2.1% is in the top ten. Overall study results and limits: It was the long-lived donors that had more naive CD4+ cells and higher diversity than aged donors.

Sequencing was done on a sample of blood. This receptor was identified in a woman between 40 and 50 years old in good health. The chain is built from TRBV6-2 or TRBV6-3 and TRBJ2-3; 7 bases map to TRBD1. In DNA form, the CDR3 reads TGTGCCAGCACTTGGACAGGAAACACAGATACGCAGTATTTT. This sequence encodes CASTWTGNTDTQYF.